This T cell receptor (beta chain) emerged from a study of OX40 agonist ivuxolimab in advanced cancers. As for the study in general: Partial responses were achieved by three patients, one with hepatocellular carcinoma and two with cutaneous melanoma.

CDR3 length: 16 residues. CDR1 is SEHNR, CDR2 FQNEAQ, per germline (reference sequence). On this clone itself: Its antigen is as yet unknown.

Sequencing used immunoSEQ multiplex PCR; TCRdb keeps in-frame clones, though not all of them. The profile shows tens of thousands of clones, 80% of them singletons. Study observations and caveats: Individuals who were partial responders at 0.1-3.0 mg/kg had clonal expansion that ranked among the lowest. In the expanded peripheral T cells, antigen specificity was never determined. There was clonal expansion of CD4+ and CD8+ blood T cells by week 6 at 0.1 to 3.0 mg/kg.

The chain combines TRBV7-9 with TRBJ2-5, with TRBD2 matching over 12 bases. The end of the DNA is better explained by TRBJ2-7, so the J call may be wrong. This sequence originates from an adult with an advanced solid tumor such as melanoma, head and neck, liver or kidney cancer. Sequences were derived from CD4+ or CD8+ T cells sorted from blood, sampled in a trial of the OX40 agonist ivuxolimab. CDR3 bases: TGTGCCAGCAGTCAACCGCGGACTAGCGGGATCTACGAGCAGTACTTC. Amino acid sequence: CASSQPRTSGIYEQYF.